These 18 T cell receptor beta chains came from one sample sequenced in a study of technical replicates of blood from a handful of donors. Measured with immunoSEQ multiplex PCR; TCRdb has only the in-frame clones, and not every one. The sample carries about 50,000 clones, about 96% recorded once. The sequencing input was T cells isolated from PBMCs. The receptors derive from a human donor in good health.

The chain combines TRBV4-1 with TRBJ2-7; D unresolved. The CDR3 is 13 residues long. Germline CDR1 is MGHRA and CDR2 is YSYEKL. Deletions cut 4 bases from V and 3 bases from J, with 10 bases between. The CDR3 DNA reads TGCGCCAGCAGCCTGTACGAGCACTACGAGCAGTACTTC. This gives the protein CASSLYEHYEQYF.

The chain has TRBV7-2 and TRBJ2-3, with a possible D match to TRBD2 (6 bases). Germline V gene data show CDR1 as SGHTA and CDR2 as FQGNSA. CDR3 length: 16 residues. Between the trimmed V and J ends, which lost 3 bases and 0 bases, there was a span of 13 bases. The CDR3 coding sequence is TGTGCCAGCAGCTTGAGGCTGGCGGGAAGCACAGATACGCAGTATTTT. Translation: CASSLRLAGSTDTQYF.

This rearrangement joins TRBV7-9 to TRBJ1-1; TRBD1 is a possible D gene (5 bases). This CDR3 region has 12 residues. The germline gives CDR1 SEHNR, CDR2 FQNEAQ (reference sequence). Trimming shortened V by 11 bases and J by 7 bases, and 17 bases separated the two germline ends. In DNA form, the CDR3 reads TGTGCCTCCGATGGGGGGTATATTGAAGCTTTCTTT. Its protein is CASDGGYIEAFF.

This clone has a handful of counts. The chain combines TRBV12-2 with TRBJ2-7; the D segment call TRBD1 is taken from the table without a DNA check. TRBV12-2 is designated a pseudogene. The CDR3 is 14 amino acids. CDR3 region: CASRPRTVVYEQYF. CDR3 bases: TGTGCAAGTCGCCCTAGGACAGTTGTATACGAGCAGTACTTC.

The V gene is TRBV25-1, the J gene TRBJ2-7, with 7 bases matching TRBD2. V trimming: 7 bases; J trimming: 6 bases; junction bases outside the gene matches: 15. There are 15 residues in the CDR3. Germline loops: CDR1 MGHDK, CDR2 SYGVNS. CDR3 protein: CASTSGAPLFSEQYF. The CDR3 region has the DNA TGTGCCAGCACTAGCGGAGCTCCCCTTTTTTCCGAGCAGTACTTC.

This chain connects TRBV30 to TRBJ1-1, with no clear D. Germline CDR1 is GTSNPN and CDR2 is SVGIG (reference sequence). The CDR3 totals 13 residues. V was trimmed by 0 bases and J by 6 bases, leaving 11 bases between them. Written as DNA, the CDR3 is TGTGCCTGGAGTGTTGGGAGAAGCGCTGAAGCTTTCTTT. As protein: CAWSVGRSAEAFF.

The chain links TRBV9 to TRBJ2-7; tentatively, D is TRBD2 (5 bases). This CDR3 is built from 12 residues. CDR1 and CDR2 from the germline V gene are SGDLS and YYNGEE. Deletions cut 5 bases from V and 6 bases from J, with 12 bases between. The CDR3 coding sequence is TGTGCCAGCAGGGGAGAGGGCCTCGAGCAGTACTTC. Protein product: CASRGEGLEQYF.

As DNA, the CDR3 is TGTGCCAGCACTTTAAACAGGGCCAATGGCTACACCTTC. Amino acids: CASTLNRANGYTF. This sequence joins TRBV6-5 and TRBJ1-2; D may be TRBD1 (6 bases). V lost 7 bases and J 6 bases, leaving 15 bases between the germline ends. This CDR3 has 13 amino acids. Per the germline V gene, CDR1 is MNHEY and CDR2 is SVGAGI.

V and J are TRBV4-2 and TRBJ1-1; a possible D gene is TRBD1 (5 bases). In germline, CDR1 is LGHNA, CDR2 YNFKEQ. The CDR3 totals 16 residues. Trimming cost V 0 bases and J 4 bases, with 15 bases left between them. CDR3 in amino acids: CASSQDFDRMGTEAFF. DNA for the CDR3: TGTGCCAGCAGCCAAGATTTTGACAGAATGGGCACTGAAGCTTTCTTT.

CDR3 sequence reads: CASSYRYTEAFF. CDR3 DNA: TGTGCCAGCAGTTACAGGTATACTGAAGCTTTCTTT. This chain links TRBV11-2 with TRBJ1-1; a weak D match, TRBD1 (5 bases). The germline V gene encodes CDR1 SGHAT and CDR2 FQNNGV. This CDR3 is 12 amino acids long. V dropped 6 bases and J dropped 5 bases, with 10 bases sitting between them.

This chain links TRBV6-1 with TRBJ1-1; 8 bases fit TRBD1. Germline V gene lookup returns CDR1 MNHNS and CDR2 SASEGT. Losses at the gene ends were 5 bases for V and 9 bases for J; bases not matched to a gene: 11. The CDR3 length is 14 residues. The CDR3 bases are TGTGCCAGCAGTACCCCGACTAGGACAGGGAAAGCTTTCTTT. Its translation is CASSTPTRTGKAFF.

This clone came up once. The J gene is TRBJ2-1, the V gene TRBV19, with TRBD1 as a possible D gene (5 bases). The V end lost 6 bases, the J end lost 4 bases, and 16 bases lay between the germline ends. The CDR3 consists of 15 residues. Germline CDR1 LNHDA, CDR2 SQIVND (reference sequence). For the CDR3, the DNA is TGTGCCAGTAGGTCCCTCAGGGCCCTATACAATGAGCAGTTCTTC. Residues: CASRSLRALYNEQFF.

This chain connects TRBV28 to TRBJ2-7, with D possibly matching TRBD1 (6 bases). Germline CDR1 and CDR2: MDHEN and SYDVKM. The CDR3 is 14 amino acids. V dropped 1 base and J dropped 7 bases, with 14 bases sitting between them. The CDR3 bases are TGTGCCAGCAGTTTATTGGTGTTCAGGGGAGAGCAGTACTTC. Encoded protein: CASSLLVFRGEQYF.

The chain recombines TRBV30 with TRBJ1-1, with 8 nucleotides matching TRBD1. Trimming at V came to 3 bases and at J to 4 bases, leaving 4 bases not matched to a gene. The CDR3 consists of 13 residues. Germline CDR1 is GTSNPN and CDR2 is SVGIG (reference sequence). The CDR3 sequence is CAWSLDRVTEAFF. The CDR3 nucleotides are TGTGCCTGGAGCTTGGACAGGGTCACTGAAGCTTTCTTT. The complete variable domain, with remaining parts taken from reference TRBV30 and TRBJ1-1, reads SQTIHQWPATLVQPVGSPLSLECTVEGTSNPNLYWYRQAAGRGLQLLFYSVGIGQISSEVPQNLSASRPQDRQFILSSKKLLLSDSGFYLCAWSLDRVTEAFFGQGTRLTVV.

This chain uses TRBV2 with TRBJ2-3; 8 nucleotides agree with TRBD2. This CDR3 comprises 15 residues. V shed 4 bases, J shed 5 bases, and the junction held 8 bases outside the gene matches. Germline values: CDR1 SNHLY, CDR2 FYNNEI. CDR3 protein: CASSVGIAGIDTQYF. CDR3 nucleotides: TGTGCCAGCAGTGTAGGAATAGCGGGAATAGATACGCAGTATTTT.

The gene calls are TRBV5-1 and TRBJ2-1, with 7 bases matching TRBD2. Germline values: CDR1 SGHRS, CDR2 YFSETQ. The ends lost 2 bases at V and 4 bases at J; junction bases unmatched: 6. The CDR3 spans 15 residues. The CDR3 is CASSLSAGLYNEQFF. CDR3 in DNA: TGCGCCAGCAGCTTATCAGCGGGGCTTTACAATGAGCAGTTCTTC.

The chain uses TRBV5-4 and TRBJ2-7, with a weak D call TRBD2 (6 bases). This CDR3 is built from 11 residues. Trimming removed 3 bases at V and 5 bases at J, with 6 bases between. Germline values: CDR1 SGHNT, CDR2 YYREEE (reference sequence). The CDR3 loop is CASSWGDEQYF. In DNA, the CDR3 is TGTGCCAGCAGCTGGGGGGACGAGCAGTACTTC.

The chain has TRBV2 and TRBJ1-4, with TRBD1 matching 8 bases. V dropped 5 bases and J dropped 3; count of bases not matched to a gene: 5. From germline, CDR1 is SNHLY and CDR2 FYNNEI. This CDR3 has 15 residues. Here the CDR3 DNA reads TGTGCCAGCAGTCTACAGGGGGTTGCTAATGAAAAACTGTTTTTT. This translates into CASSLQGVANEKLFF.